The source of this TCR beta chain is a study of T cells in Graves' hyperthyroidism and ophthalmopathy. Using RNA transcripts as the source, TCR beta CDR3 regions were amplified. An initial round of RT-PCR targeting the TCR CDR3 relied on the HTBI primer set. From the multiplex PCR reads, TCRdb called clonotypes with MiXCR, one entry per CDR3 protein. The repertoire holds around 700,000 distinct CDR3 sequences, with about 19% as singletons. Germline assignment: CDR1 MNHEY and CDR2 SVGAGI. This CDR3 has 12 amino acids. V trimming: 2 bases; J trimming: 13 bases; junction bases outside the gene matches: 7.

Sequencing input: blood. This rearrangement joins TRBV6-5 to TRBJ1-1; 7 nucleotides agree with TRBD1. This TCR was recovered from a woman aged 45-59 years with Graves' hyperthyroidism that later progressed to Graves' ophthalmopathy. CDR3 protein: CASSYLQGNVFF. CDR3 nucleotides: TGTGCCAGCAGTTACCTACAGGGGAACGTTTTCTTT.